This is a list of T cell receptor beta chains from one sample in a study of blood T cell repertoires in COVID-19. Libraries were prepared by immunoSEQ multiplex PCR; TCRdb keeps only in-frame clonotypes and omits some of them. This table has some 400,000 clones, around 87% appearing once. The sequenced sample consisted of PBMCs or T cells enriched from blood (not recorded which). The receptors come from a man aged 25 to 40 who had recovered from COVID-19. CDR3s include the opening cysteine and the closing phenylalanine or tryptophan. A D gene is named only where the DNA matches it firmly. Size values are once, few and many counts, or a class for expanded clones, and some rows have none.

v_call	j_call	d_call	clone_size	cdr3_aa	cdr3_nt
TRBV30	TRBJ1-1	NA	NA	CAWSRLRVNTEAFF	TGTGCCTGGAGTAGGTTGAGGGTGAACACTGAAGCTTTCTTT
TRBV4-2	TRBJ2-2	TRBD1	NA	CASSQAGTGNTGELFF	TGTGCCAGCAGCCAGGCCGGGACAGGGAACACCGGGGAGCTGTTTTTT
TRBV13	TRBJ1-2	TRBD1	NA	CASSFDRVDGYTF	TGTGCCAGCAGCTTCGACAGGGTGGATGGCTACACCTTC
TRBV4-1	TRBJ1-2	NA	NA	CASSQVIWGEDGYTF	TGCGCCAGCAGCCAAGTAATATGGGGGGAAGATGGCTACACCTTC
TRBV11-2	TRBJ1-6	NA	NA	CASSFHQRVGTGDGSPLHF	TGTGCCAGCAGCTTCCACCAGAGGGTGGGAACCGGCGATGGGTCACCCCTCCACTTT
TRBV19	TRBJ1-1	TRBD1	NA	CASSPKDRPDTEAFF	TGTGCCAGTAGTCCGAAGGACAGGCCGGACACTGAAGCTTTCTTT
TRBV6-5	TRBJ2-7	NA	once	CASSHGASYEQYF	TGTGCCAGCAGTCATGGGGCTTCCTACGAGCAGTACTTC
TRBV18	TRBJ2-1	TRBD2	NA	CASSPFLRAGRDEQFF	TGTGCCAGCTCACCATTCCTTAGAGCGGGGAGAGATGAGCAGTTCTTC
TRBV6-5	TRBJ1-5	NA	NA	CASASRSNQPQHF	TGTGCCAGCGCCAGTCGTAGCAATCAGCCCCAGCATTTT
TRBV4-1	TRBJ1-4	TRBD1	NA	CASSQGNPGQSNEKLFF	TGCGCCAGCAGCCAGGGCAACCCGGGACAGAGCAATGAAAAACTGTTTTTT
TRBV18	TRBJ1-2	NA	NA	CASSPPQQSPTNYGYTF	TGTGCCAGCTCACCACCTCAACAGAGCCCAACTAACTATGGCTACACCTTC
TRBV12-3/TRBV12-4	TRBJ2-3	NA	NA	CASSLQADTQYF	TGTGCCAGCAGTTTACAGGCAGATACGCAGTATTTT
TRBV6-5	TRBJ2-7	NA	NA	CASSYNGDSYEQYF	TGTGCCAGCAGTTACAACGGGGATTCCTACGAGCAGTACTTC
TRBV7-9	TRBJ2-7	TRBD1	NA	CASSGGRGLEQYF	TGTGCCAGCTCAGGGGGCAGGGGGCTCGAGCAGTACTTC
TRBV5-1	TRBJ2-1	NA	NA	CASSSRVSSYNEQFF	TGCGCCAGCAGCTCCAGGGTGAGCTCCTACAATGAGCAGTTCTTC
TRBV6-5	TRBJ2-7	TRBD2	NA	CASSYSKALAGYEQYF	TGTGCCAGCAGTTACTCGAAGGCACTAGCGGGGTACGAGCAGTACTTC
TRBV30	TRBJ1-1	NA	few	CAWSYTGNGEAFF	TGTGCCTGGAGTTATACAGGGAACGGTGAAGCTTTCTTT
TRBV6-5	TRBJ1-1	NA	NA	CASTTYRAEAFF	TGTGCCAGCACCACCTATCGGGCTGAAGCTTTCTTT
TRBV5-1	TRBJ2-2	TRBD1	NA	CASSLAGTGPGELFF	TGCGCCAGCAGCTTGGCCGGGACAGGGCCCGGGGAGCTGTTTTTT
TRBV28	TRBJ1-2	NA	NA	CASSFGVYGYTF	TGTGCCAGCAGTTTCGGGGTCTATGGCTACACCTTC
TRBV30	TRBJ1-5	TRBD1	once	CAWSDRTGVNQPQHF	TGTGCCTGGAGTGACCGGACAGGGGTCAATCAGCCCCAGCATTTT
TRBV5-1	TRBJ1-2	TRBD1	NA	CASSLEGRGDGYTF	TGCGCCAGCAGCTTGGAAGGCAGGGGGGATGGCTACACCTTC
TRBV18	TRBJ1-2	TRBD1	NA	CASSQGTGDYGYTF	TGTGCCAGCTCCCAAGGGACAGGAGACTATGGCTACACCTTC
TRBV5-1	TRBJ2-7	NA	NA	CASSFSAAGSYEQYF	TGCGCCAGCAGCTTCTCGGCTGCGGGGTCCTACGAGCAGTACTTC
TRBV3-1/TRBV3-2	TRBJ1-2	TRBD1	NA	CASSLTYRGDGYTF	TGTGCCAGCAGCCTTACCTACAGGGGTGATGGCTACACCTTC
TRBV2	TRBJ2-1	TRBD2	NA	CASSERELAGYNEQFF	TGTGCCAGCAGTGAAAGGGAGCTAGCGGGGTACAATGAGCAGTTCTTC
TRBV25-1	TRBJ2-1	NA	NA	CASSASREVGEQFF	TGTGCCAGCAGTGCTTCCAGGGAGGTGGGAGAGCAGTTCTTC
TRBV10-3	TRBJ2-7	NA	NA	CAISEPDSSYEQYF	TGTGCCATCAGTGAACCGGACAGCTCCTACGAGCAGTACTTC
TRBV7-2	TRBJ1-6	NA	NA	CASSRGAYSPLHF	TGTGCCAGCAGCCGGGGGGCTTATTCACCCCTCCACTTT